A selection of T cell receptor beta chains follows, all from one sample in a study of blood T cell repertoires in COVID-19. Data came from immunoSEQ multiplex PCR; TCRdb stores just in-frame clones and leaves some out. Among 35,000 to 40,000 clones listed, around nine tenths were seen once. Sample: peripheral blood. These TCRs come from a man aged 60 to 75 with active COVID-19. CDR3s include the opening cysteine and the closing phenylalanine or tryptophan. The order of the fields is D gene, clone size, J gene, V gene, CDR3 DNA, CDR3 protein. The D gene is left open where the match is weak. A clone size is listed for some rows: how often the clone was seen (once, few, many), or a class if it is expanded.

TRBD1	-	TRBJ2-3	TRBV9	TGTGCCAGCAGCGTAGTCGGGACAGGGACAAGCACAGATACGCAGTATTTT	CASSVVGTGTSTDTQYF
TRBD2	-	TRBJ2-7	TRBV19	TGTGCCAGTAGTATAGAGACTAGCGGCCAAACGGACCCCTACGAGCAGTACTTC	CASSIETSGQTDPYEQYF
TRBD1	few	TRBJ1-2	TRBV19	TGTGCCAGCGCCAGACAGGGCGCGTTTGACTATGGCTACACCTTC	CASARQGAFDYGYTF
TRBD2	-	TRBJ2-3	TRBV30	TGTGCCTGGAGTGTTGGGATTCGGACTAGCGGGAGTGCTGATACGCAGTATTTT	CAWSVGIRTSGSADTQYF
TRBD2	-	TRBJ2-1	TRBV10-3	TGTGCCATCAGTGAGTCGGGAGTTAGCGGGAGCGGGCAGTTCTTC	CAISESGVSGSGQFF
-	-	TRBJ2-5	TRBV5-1	TGCGCCAGCAGCTTCCCCGAGTTGGAGACCCAGTACTTC	CASSFPELETQYF
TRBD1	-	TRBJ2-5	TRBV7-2	TGTGCCAGCAGCCCAAGGACAGGGGGAGAGACCCAGTACTTC	CASSPRTGGETQYF
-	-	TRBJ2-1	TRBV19	TGTGCCAGTAGTATGGCGGGCGGGGTCCTGTACAATGAGCAGTTCTTC	CASSMAGGVLYNEQFF
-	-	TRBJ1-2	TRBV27	TGTGCCAGCAGTTTATCGACGGGTTCGGGGTATGGCTACACCTTC	CASSLSTGSGYGYTF
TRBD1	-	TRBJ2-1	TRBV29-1	TGCAGCGGAGGGACAGGGTTCAATGAGCAGTTCTTC	CSGGTGFNEQFF
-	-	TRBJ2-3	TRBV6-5	TGTGCCAGCAGCCTTTCCCGGGACTCCCCCACGCAGTATTTT	CASSLSRDSPTQYF
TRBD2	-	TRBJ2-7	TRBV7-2	TGTGCCAGCAGCCAAGGACTAGGCTCCTACGAGCAGTACTTC	CASSQGLGSYEQYF
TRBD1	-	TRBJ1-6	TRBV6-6	TGTGCCAGCAGTTACATACAGGGGGGTAATTCACCCCTCCACTTT	CASSYIQGGNSPLHF
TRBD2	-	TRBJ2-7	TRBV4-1	TGCGCCAGCAGCCAAGTTACCGGGAGGAGCGACGAGCAGTACTTC	CASSQVTGRSDEQYF
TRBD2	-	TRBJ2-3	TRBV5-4	TGTGCCAGCAGCCACATAGCGGGAGAGGCAGATACGCAGTATTTT	CASSHIAGEADTQYF
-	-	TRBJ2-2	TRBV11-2	TGTGCCAGCAGCTTAGGGACAACCAACACCGGGGAGCTGTTTTTT	CASSLGTTNTGELFF
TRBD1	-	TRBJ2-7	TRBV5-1	TGCGCCAGCAGCTTAGAAAGACAGGGGCCCTCCTACGAGCAGTACTTC	CASSLERQGPSYEQYF
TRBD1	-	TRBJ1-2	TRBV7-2	TGTGCCAGCAGCCAGATACCGGGACAGGGACTCTATGGCTACACCTTC	CASSQIPGQGLYGYTF
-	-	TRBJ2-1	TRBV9	TGTGCCAGCAGCAGCGGAGTGAGCTCCTACAATGAGCAGTTCTTC	CASSSGVSSYNEQFF
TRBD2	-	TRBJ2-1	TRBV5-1	TGCGCCAGCAGCTTGGGTTCGGGACTAGCGGCGGGGAATGAGCAGTTCTTC	CASSLGSGLAAGNEQFF
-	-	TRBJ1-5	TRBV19	TGTGCCAGTAGTACCTCTGGGGGGAGCAATCAGCCCCAGCATTTT	CASSTSGGSNQPQHF
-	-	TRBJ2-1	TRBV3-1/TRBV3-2	TGTGCCAGCAGCCAAGATGGGGCAGGACGCTGGCGGCAGTTCTTC	CASSQDGAGRWRQFF
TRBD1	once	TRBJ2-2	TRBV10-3	TGTGCCATCAGTTCGAAGGGGGCGCCCACCGGGGAGCTGTTTTTT	CAISSKGAPTGELFF
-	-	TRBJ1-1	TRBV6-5	TGTGCCAGCACCCACTGGACTGAAGCTTTCTTT	CASTHWTEAFF
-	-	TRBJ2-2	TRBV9	TGTGCCAGCAGCGTAGGAGCGGCGGCGAACACCGGGGAGCTGTTTTTT	CASSVGAAANTGELFF
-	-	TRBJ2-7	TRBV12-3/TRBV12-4	TGTGCCAGCAGTGTAACTAGGTACGAGCAGTACTTC	CASSVTRYEQYF
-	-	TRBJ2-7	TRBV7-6	TGTGCCAGCAGCTCAAGATGCGGACTATACTCCTACGAGCAGTACTTC	CASSSRCGLYSYEQYF
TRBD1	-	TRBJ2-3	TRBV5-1	TGCGCCAGCAGCCCCGGGACAGGGCAAACAGATACGCAGTATTTT	CASSPGTGQTDTQYF
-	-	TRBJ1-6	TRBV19	TGTGCCAGTAGCGAGGCGACGAATTCACCCCTCCACTTT	CASSEATNSPLHF
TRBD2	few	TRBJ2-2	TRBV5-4	TGTGCCAGCAGCTTGGTCCTAGCGGGAGTTCACACCGGGGAGCTGTTTTTT	CASSLVLAGVHTGELFF
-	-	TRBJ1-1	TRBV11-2	TGTGCCAGCAGCTTAGTTAGCACAGAAGCTTTCTTT	CASSLVSTEAFF
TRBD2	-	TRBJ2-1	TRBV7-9	TGTGCCAGCAGCTTAGGCCTAGCGGGGTACAATGAGCAGTTCTTC	CASSLGLAGYNEQFF
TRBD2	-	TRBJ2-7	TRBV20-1	TGCAGTGCTAGTTCTAGCGGGAGGGGGAGGTACGAGCAGTACTTC	CSASSSGRGRYEQYF
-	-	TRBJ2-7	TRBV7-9	TGTGCCAGCAGCCCCCGACAGTCCTACGAGCAGTACTTC	CASSPRQSYEQYF
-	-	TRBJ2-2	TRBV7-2	TGTGCCAGCAGCCCGGACTGGCTTAACACCGGGGAGCTGTTTTTT	CASSPDWLNTGELFF
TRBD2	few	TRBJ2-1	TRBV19	TGTGCCAGTAGTATGCTAGCGGGAGGCGGAGAGCAGTTCTTC	CASSMLAGGGEQFF
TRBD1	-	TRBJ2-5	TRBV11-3	TGTGCCAGCCGAGGACAGGGTGAAGAGACCCAGTACTTC	CASRGQGEETQYF
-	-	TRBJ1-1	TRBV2	TGTGCCAGCAGTACAGGATACACTGAAGCTTTCTTT	CASSTGYTEAFF